This record looks at one T cell receptor (beta chain) sequence and its context. Its antigen is not known. Use of 60 Vbeta and 13 Jbeta primers characterized the PCR. As originally analysed: Approximately 10 million shared chains were among about 80 million unique TCR beta chains counted in a later analysis. Method: immunoSEQ multiplex PCR; TCRdb's copy keeps in-frame clones and lacks some. D and trimming come from the DNA, and the V and J calls and clone size come from that table. This table holds roughly 120,000 clones, 74% found once. This sample is part of a study of cytomegalovirus exposure and HLA in healthy donors. Whole-study findings and limits: Later analysis identified 15,000 to 20,000 TCR beta sequences associated with HLA alleles, using a false discovery rate threshold of 0.05.

CDR3 length: 18 residues. Looked up from germline, CDR1 is MRHNA and CDR2 is SNTAGT. V dropped 2 bases and J dropped 1; count of bases not matched to a gene: 10. The chain is built from TRBV6-4 and TRBJ1-5; 8 bases map to TRBD1. Sequenced input: PBMCs. This TCR was sampled from a man aged 25 to 40 in good health and CMV-seropositive. The CDR3, as DNA: TGTGCCAGCAGTGACGAGGACAGGGCGTCGTGGAGCAATCAGCCCCAGCATTTT. Translated, it gives CASSDEDRASWSNQPQHF.